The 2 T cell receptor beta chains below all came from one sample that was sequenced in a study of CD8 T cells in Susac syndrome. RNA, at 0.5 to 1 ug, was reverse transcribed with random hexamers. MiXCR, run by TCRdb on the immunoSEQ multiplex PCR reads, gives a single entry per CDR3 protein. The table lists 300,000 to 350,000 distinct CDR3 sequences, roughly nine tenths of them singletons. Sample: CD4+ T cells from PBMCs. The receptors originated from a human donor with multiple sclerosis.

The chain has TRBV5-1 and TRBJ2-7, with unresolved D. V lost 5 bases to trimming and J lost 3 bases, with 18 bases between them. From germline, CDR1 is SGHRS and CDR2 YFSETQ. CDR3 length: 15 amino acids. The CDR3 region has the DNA TGCGCCAGCAGAACCATGTTTGGGTCAGTCTACGAGCAGTACTTC. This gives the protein CASRTMFGSVYEQYF.

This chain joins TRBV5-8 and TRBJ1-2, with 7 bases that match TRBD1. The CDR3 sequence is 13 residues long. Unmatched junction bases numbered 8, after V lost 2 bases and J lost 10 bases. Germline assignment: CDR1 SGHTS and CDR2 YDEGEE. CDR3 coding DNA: TGTGCCAGCAGCTTCGACAGGGTCTCCGACTACACCTTC. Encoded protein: CASSFDRVSDYTF. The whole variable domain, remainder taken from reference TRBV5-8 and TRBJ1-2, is EAGVTQSPTHLIKTRGQQATLRCSPISGHTSVYWYQQALGLGLQFLLWYDEGEERNRGNFPPRFSGRQFPNYSSELNVNALELEDSALYLCASSFDRVSDYTFGSGTRLTVV.